A selection of T cell receptor beta chains follows, all from one sample in a study of shared clonotypes between healthy human individuals. The repertoire was sequenced with immunoSEQ multiplex PCR; TCRdb's copy has only in-frame clones and lacks some. The table records roughly 810,000 clones, about 96% of them present only once. Sequencing was performed on naive CD8+ T cells sorted from blood. These receptor sequences come from a young man in good health. The CDR3 runs from the conserved cysteine through the conserved F or W. D genes are given only for firm matches. For some rows the clone size is stated as once, few or many, or as a class when expanded; others skip it.

>-|TRBJ2-7|-|TRBV5-4
CASSQSEPSYEQYF
TGTGCCAGCAGCCAATCCGAGCCCTCCTACGAGCAGTACTTC
>-|TRBJ2-7|TRBD2|TRBV4-2
CASSQKEDSGRAVYEQYF
TGTGCCAGCAGCCAAAAAGAGGATAGCGGGAGGGCCGTTTACGAGCAGTACTTC
>-|TRBJ1-2|-|TRBV7-8
CASSNHRRGNYGYTF
TGTGCCAGCAGCAACCACCGGCGGGGCAACTATGGCTACACCTTC
>-|TRBJ2-3|TRBD2|TRBV28
CASNPLRAGVLGSTDTQYF
TGTGCCAGCAACCCCCTTAGGGCGGGAGTATTGGGTAGCACAGATACGCAGTATTTT
>once|TRBJ2-1|-|TRBV19
CASTVSVPYNEQFF
TGTGCCAGTACCGTCTCCGTCCCCTACAATGAGCAGTTCTTC
>-|TRBJ1-1|-|TRBV7-8
CASSLSGTVNTEAFF
TGTGCCAGCAGCTTATCCGGGACGGTGAACACTGAAGCTTTCTTT
>-|TRBJ2-7|TRBD1|TRBV27
CASSLVRQGNYEQYF
TGTGCCAGCAGTTTAGTTAGACAGGGGAACTACGAGCAGTACTTC
>-|TRBJ2-3|-|TRBV27
CASKPGAYTDTQYF
TGTGCCAGCAAGCCGGGAGCGTACACAGATACGCAGTATTTT
>-|TRBJ1-2|-|TRBV2
CARGPTANFYGYTF
TGTGCCAGAGGCCCGACAGCAAACTTCTATGGCTACACCTTC
>-|TRBJ2-1|-|TRBV28
CASSYEGSNEQFF
TGTGCCAGCAGTTACGAGGGATCCAATGAGCAGTTCTTC
>-|TRBJ2-2|-|TRBV7-9
CASLGYRQNTGELFF
TGTGCCAGCCTCGGGTATAGGCAGAACACCGGGGAGCTGTTTTTT
>-|TRBJ1-4|TRBD1|TRBV7-6
CASSLQGTNEKLFF
TGTGCCAGCAGTCTACAGGGGACAAATGAAAAACTGTTTTTT
>-|TRBJ1-4|-|TRBV6-5
CASTLIQGLNEKLFF
TGTGCCAGCACCCTAATACAGGGACTTAATGAAAAACTGTTTTTT
>-|TRBJ2-7|-|TRBV4-1
CASSHGGTGTGYEQYF
TGCGCCAGCAGCCATGGAGGGACCGGGACGGGCTACGAGCAGTACTTC
>-|TRBJ2-7|-|TRBV7-8
CASSLVEQYF
TGTGCCAGCAGCTTAGTCGAGCAGTACTTC
>few|TRBJ2-2|TRBD2|TRBV5-1
CASSTGLAGGPVAGELFF
TGCGCCAGCAGCACGGGACTAGCGGGAGGGCCAGTTGCCGGGGAGCTGTTTTTT
>once|TRBJ1-5|-|TRBV7-9
CASSLGGPSQPQHF
TGTGCCAGCAGCTTAGGGGGTCCCTCTCAGCCCCAGCATTTT
>-|TRBJ2-7|-|TRBV28
CASSLVSVGSYEQYF
TGTGCCAGCAGTTTAGTCAGCGTGGGATCCTACGAGCAGTACTTC
>-|TRBJ2-1|-|TRBV2
CASRGLVQFF
TGTGCCAGCAGGGGGCTAGTGCAGTTCTTC
>-|TRBJ1-4|-|TRBV27
CASGGWGTNEKLFF
TGTGCCAGCGGGGGGTGGGGCACTAATGAAAAACTGTTTTTT
>-|TRBJ2-1|TRBD2|TRBV11-2
CASSMGLAGANEQFF
TGTGCCAGCAGCATGGGACTAGCGGGAGCCAATGAGCAGTTCTTC
>once|TRBJ2-1|TRBD1|TRBV25-1
CASSGRGTGGTYNEQFF
TGTGCCAGTAGTGGACGCGGGACAGGGGGCACCTACAATGAGCAGTTCTTC
>-|TRBJ2-7|TRBD1|TRBV27
CASSPTGAPYEQYF
TGTGCCAGCAGTCCTACAGGGGCGCCCTACGAGCAGTACTTC
>-|TRBJ1-1|-|TRBV28
CASSFPIGVGVKTEAFF
TGTGCCAGCAGTTTCCCTATCGGGGTCGGGGTTAAGACTGAAGCTTTCTTT
>few|TRBJ2-5|TRBD2|TRBV2
CASPGGPVETQYF
TGTGCCAGCCCGGGAGGGCCCGTGGAGACCCAGTACTTC
>-|TRBJ2-6|-|TRBV18
CASSPTGIVSGANVLTF
TGTGCCAGCTCACCGACCGGCATCGTCTCTGGGGCCAACGTCCTGACTTTC
>-|TRBJ1-5|-|TRBV15
CATSREGNSNQPQHF
TGTGCCACCAGCAGAGAGGGCAACAGCAATCAGCCCCAGCATTTT
>-|TRBJ1-3|-|TRBV9
CASSMEVGGNTIYF
TGTGCCAGCAGTATGGAGGTGGGGGGAAACACCATATATTTT
>once|TRBJ2-1|TRBD1|TRBV29-1
CSVELATGLGNEQFF
TGCAGCGTTGAATTGGCGACAGGGCTAGGCAATGAGCAGTTCTTC
>-|TRBJ2-2|-|TRBV7-8
CASSLGVNTGELFF
TGTGCCAGCAGCTTAGGGGTGAACACCGGGGAGCTGTTTTTT
>-|TRBJ2-5|-|TRBV29-1
CSAWVQFRETQYF
TGCAGCGCCTGGGTCCAGTTCAGAGAGACCCAGTACTTC
>-|TRBJ2-7|-|TRBV30
CAWSVGASYEQYF
TGTGCCTGGAGTGTAGGGGCTTCCTACGAGCAGTACTTC
>-|TRBJ2-5|-|TRBV5-4
CASSHERGTQYF
TGTGCCAGCAGTCATGAGCGTGGGACCCAGTACTTC
>-|TRBJ1-2|TRBD1|TRBV19
CASSIGDRANYGYTF
TGTGCCAGTAGTATCGGGGACAGAGCTAACTATGGCTACACCTTC
>-|TRBJ1-2|-|TRBV5-4
CASRHQPDVRGYTF
TGTGCCAGCAGACATCAGCCGGACGTCCGGGGCTACACCTTC
>-|TRBJ2-1|TRBD1|TRBV7-9
CASSLRGQGMHEQFF
TGTGCCAGCAGCTTAAGGGGACAGGGGATGCATGAGCAGTTCTTC
>few|TRBJ2-2|TRBD2|TRBV11-3
CASSIRLAGVTGELFF
TGTGCCAGCAGCATAAGACTAGCGGGAGTCACCGGGGAGCTGTTTTTT
>-|TRBJ2-1|-|TRBV9
CASSVGQLEQFF
TGTGCCAGCAGCGTAGGGCAGCTTGAGCAGTTCTTC
>-|TRBJ2-1|TRBD2|TRBV11-2
CASSAELAGLYNEQFF
TGTGCCAGCAGCGCTGAACTAGCGGGACTTTACAATGAGCAGTTCTTC
>-|TRBJ1-1|-|TRBV15
CATSTWRARGQAFF
TGTGCCACCAGCACTTGGCGGGCTCGGGGACAAGCTTTCTTT
>-|TRBJ2-7|TRBD2|TRBV9
CASSAGGAGHEQYF
TGTGCCAGCAGCGCCGGGGGGGCAGGACACGAGCAGTACTTC
>-|TRBJ1-5|TRBD1|TRBV2
CASSESTGGLKNQPQHF
TGTGCCAGCAGTGAATCGACAGGGGGCCTAAAGAATCAGCCCCAGCATTTT
>-|TRBJ2-7|TRBD1|TRBV29-1
CSVRTGNSYEQYF
TGCAGCGTTAGGACAGGGAACTCCTACGAGCAGTACTTC
>-|TRBJ2-7|-|TRBV11-2
CASSRTPKYEQYF
TGTGCCAGCAGCCGTACGCCTAAATACGAGCAGTACTTC
>-|TRBJ2-5|-|TRBV15
CATSRDLLIQETQYF
TGTGCCACCAGCAGAGATCTACTTATACAAGAGACCCAGTACTTC
>-|TRBJ2-3|TRBD1|TRBV7-6
CASSYGTGVPDTQYF
TGTGCCAGCAGCTACGGGACAGGGGTGCCCGATACGCAGTATTTT